These 32 T cell receptor beta chains were sequenced from one sample in a study of shared clonotypes between healthy human individuals. TCRdb keeps only in-frame clones here, not all; method: immunoSEQ multiplex PCR. The sample has under 1 million clones, 92% seen once. Naive CD8 populations comprised CD45RO-negative cells positively selected for CCR7, excluding terminally differentiated effector memory CD45RA+ cells. The sequenced sample was naive CD8+ T cells sorted from blood. These receptors originate from a man aged 25 to 40 in good health.

Turning to this clone: Other nucleotide sequences in the sample specify the same CDR3. This chain uses TRBV11-2 with TRBJ1-1; D is unclear. V gave up 1 base and J gave up 4 bases, with 4 bases separating them. Germline loops: CDR1 SGHAT, CDR2 FQNNGV. The CDR3 is made up of 12 amino acids. CDR3 DNA: TGTGCCAGCAGCTTAGTTGGCACTGAAGCTTTCTTT. Protein: CASSLVGTEAFF.

The chain employs TRBV29-1 and TRBJ2-1; 8 bases line up with TRBD2. The junction had 8 bases not matched to a gene; V was cut back by 0 bases and J by 4 bases. The CDR3 is 16 amino acids. From germline, CDR1 is SQVTM and CDR2 ANQGSEA. The DNA of the CDR3 is TGCAGCGTTGAAGATTCTCGGCTAGCGGGTTACAATGAGCAGTTCTTC. It yields the protein CSVEDSRLAGYNEQFF.

The chain couples TRBV6-5 to TRBJ2-7, with 8 bases matching TRBD1. The germline V gene encodes CDR1 MNHEY and CDR2 SVGAGI. The CDR3 covers 15 residues. Trimming at V came to 8 bases and at J to 3 bases, leaving 12 bases not matched to a gene. DNA for the CDR3: TGTGCCAGCCGGTTTCGACAGGGGAGCGGCTACGAGCAGTACTTC. This gives the protein CASRFRQGSGYEQYF.

The chain recombines TRBV10-3 with TRBJ2-7; D perhaps matches TRBD2 (6 bases). The germline V gene encodes CDR1 ENHRY and CDR2 SYGVKD. The CDR3 runs 16 residues. The V gene lost 0 bases and the J gene lost 6 bases, with 18 bases spanning the gap. In DNA form, the CDR3 reads TGTGCCATCAGTGAGTCGGGGGACTCCCCTGGGCCCGAGCAGTACTTC. Amino acids: CAISESGDSPGPEQYF.

The chain has TRBV28 and TRBJ1-1; D is ambiguous. V was pared by 7 bases and J by 0 bases, with 12 bases between. The CDR3 extends over 14 amino acids. Germline V gene sequence: CDR1 MDHEN, CDR2 SYDVKM. The CDR3 protein is CASNPAWVNTEAFF. In DNA form, the CDR3 reads TGTGCCAGCAACCCCGCGTGGGTGAACACTGAAGCTTTCTTT.

Concerning this clone itself: The sample contains more than one DNA sequence encoding this CDR3. This CDR3 is CASSLGGLGNQPQHF. The CDR3 bases are TGTGCCAGCAGCTTAGGAGGGCTCGGCAATCAGCCCCAGCATTTT. The chain carries TRBV7-9 and TRBJ1-5; no firm D call. CDR1 and CDR2 (germline): SEHNR, FQNEAQ (reference sequence). Trimming took 1 base from V and 2 from J, leaving 9 bases between them. The CDR3 runs to 15 residues.

This clone appeared a single time. The V and J genes are TRBV27 and TRBJ2-7; D is ambiguous. V gave up 5 bases and J gave up 0 bases, with 5 bases separating them. The V gene's germline CDR1 is MNHEY and CDR2 SMNVEV (reference sequence). The CDR3 length is 12 residues. CDR3 DNA sequence: TGTGCCAGCAGTCGACCCTCCTACGAGCAGTACTTC. It specifies CASSRPSYEQYF.

The chain uses TRBV7-9 and TRBJ2-1; 8 bases fit TRBD2. The J segment lost 4 bases and the V segment lost 4 bases, leaving 6 bases of the junction unmatched. Per germline, CDR1 SEHNR and CDR2 FQNEAQ (reference sequence). The CDR3 extends over 15 amino acids. CDR3 protein: CASSYGTRQYNEQFF. The CDR3 bases are TGTGCCAGCAGCTACGGGACTAGGCAATACAATGAGCAGTTCTTC.

The chain uses TRBV2 and TRBJ1-1; D ambiguous. Germline-derived CDR1 and CDR2 are SNHLY and FYNNEI. Trimming took 6 bases from V and 0 from J, leaving 14 bases between them. The CDR3 contains 15 residues. In DNA form, the CDR3 reads TGTGCCAGCAGCAGCCAGGCTGGTATGAACACTGAAGCTTTCTTT. Its translation: CASSSQAGMNTEAFF.

The chain is built from TRBV27 and TRBJ2-1; 8 positions match TRBD2. Germline V gene lookup returns CDR1 MNHEY and CDR2 SMNVEV (reference sequence). The CDR3 has 18 residues. V lost 5 bases to trimming and J lost 2 bases; unmatched junction nucleotides: 14. The CDR3 DNA reads as TGTGCCAGCAGTCCGGGGGGGGGACCTCGGTACGCCTACAATGAGCAGTTCTTC. This gives the protein CASSPGGGPRYAYNEQFF.

V usage is TRBV5-6 and J usage is TRBJ2-2; D remains ambiguous. This CDR3 region has 14 residues. V shed 4 bases and J shed 3 bases, with 10 bases lying between them. CDR1 and CDR2 (germline): SGHDT, YYEEEE. The CDR3 loop reads CASSVPTDTGELFF. CDR3 coding DNA: TGTGCCAGCAGCGTCCCGACTGACACCGGGGAGCTGTTTTTT.

This chain connects TRBV4-3 to TRBJ2-7; D is possibly TRBD1 (5 bases). CDR1 LGHNA and CDR2 YSLEER come from the germline V gene. V shed 0 bases and J shed 0 bases, with 12 bases lying between them. The CDR3 sequence is 16 residues long. The CDR3 spells CASSQDSGQLSYEQYF. In nucleotides, the CDR3 is TGCGCCAGCAGCCAAGATAGTGGACAACTCTCCTACGAGCAGTACTTC.

The genes are TRBV19 and TRBJ2-7; perhaps TRBD2 as D (7 bases). V shed 7 bases and J shed 6 bases, with 22 bases lying between them. This CDR3 spans 15 amino acids. Germline lookup yields CDR1 LNHDA and CDR2 SQIVND (reference sequence). CDR3 region: CASTPSGGVRSEQYF. The CDR3 coding sequence is TGTGCCAGTACCCCTTCGGGGGGCGTCCGGTCCGAGCAGTACTTC.

The chain uses TRBV11-2 and TRBJ2-1; 11 bases agree with TRBD2. V lost 4 bases, J lost 0 bases, and 8 bases stayed unmatched. This CDR3 is 18 amino acids long. Per germline, CDR1 SGHAT and CDR2 FQNNGV. The CDR3: CASSYRLAGSSSYNEQFF. CDR3 bases: TGTGCCAGCAGCTATAGACTAGCGGGGAGCTCCTCCTACAATGAGCAGTTCTTC.

This clone came up once. The V gene is TRBV9, the J gene TRBJ2-7; 9 bases line up with TRBD1. V shed 4 bases, J shed 5 bases, and the junction held 13 bases outside the gene matches. This CDR3 region has 16 residues. Germline V gene data show CDR1 as SGDLS and CDR2 as YYNGEE. For the CDR3, the DNA is TGTGCCAGCAGCCTCAGCCGGGACAGGGACCCTCACGAGCAGTACTTC. Its protein product is CASSLSRDRDPHEQYF.

The rearrangement joins TRBV29-1 to TRBJ2-5; 15 nucleotides match TRBD2. The V segment lost 4 bases and the J segment 5 bases; nucleotides outside the gene matches: 5. This CDR3 has 15 residues. Germline V lookup: CDR1 SQVTM, CDR2 ANQGSEA. Here the CDR3 reads CSVGTSGRALETQYF. The CDR3 bases are TGCAGCGTTGGGACTAGCGGGAGGGCCTTGGAGACCCAGTACTTC.

This clone was detected many times. V is TRBV28 and J is TRBJ2-7; the D gene is possibly TRBD1 (6 bases). The CDR3 has 14 amino acids. V lost 4 bases, J lost 2 bases, and 12 bases lay in between. Germline V CDR1 and CDR2: MDHEN, SYDVKM. For the CDR3, the DNA is TGTGCCAGCAGTTCAGGGGAATGGACCTACGAGCAGTACTTC. Its protein is CASSSGEWTYEQYF.

This chain uses TRBV7-9 with TRBJ2-7, with D uncertain. There are 13 residues in the CDR3. CDR1 and CDR2 (germline): SEHNR, FQNEAQ (reference sequence). V lost 5 bases and J 12 bases, leaving 20 bases between the germline ends. In DNA, the CDR3 is TGTGCCAGCAGCCCACCGACCGTTCTTGGCTGGTACTTC. This translates into CASSPPTVLGWYF.

This sequence joins TRBV9 and TRBJ2-7, with 12 bases identical to TRBD1. With 0 bases clipped from V and 7 bases from J, the junction kept 8 bases outside the gene matches. In germline, CDR1 is SGDLS, CDR2 YYNGEE. CDR3 length: 16 amino acids. CDR3 sequence reads: CASSVDTGQGAVEQYF. In nucleotides, the CDR3 is TGTGCCAGCAGCGTAGATACGGGACAGGGGGCCGTGGAGCAGTACTTC.

The chain combines TRBV2 with TRBJ2-2, with 10 bases aligning to TRBD2. Germline CDR1 reads SNHLY; CDR2 reads FYNNEI. V lost 8 bases and J lost 7; bases outside the gene matches: 1. This CDR3 contains 12 residues. DNA of the CDR3: TGTGCCAGCGGGACTAGCGTCGGGGAGCTGTTTTTT. Translation gives CASGTSVGELFF.

A single count supports this clone. This sequence joins TRBV6-1 and TRBJ2-5, with D possibly being TRBD2 (6 bases). The CDR3 spans 16 residues. The germline V gene has CDR1 MNHNS and CDR2 SASEGT. V lost 2 bases to trimming and J lost 0 bases, with 13 bases between them. This CDR3 is CASSESLGGDQETQYF. As DNA, the CDR3 is TGTGCCAGCAGTGAATCGCTGGGCGGGGACCAAGAGACCCAGTACTTC.

This chain joins TRBV28 and TRBJ2-1, with D hard to call. In germline, CDR1 is MDHEN, CDR2 SYDVKM. This CDR3 contains 16 residues. V was clipped by 2 bases and J by 6 bases, with 17 bases between them. CDR3 nucleotides: TGTGCCAGCAGTTTAAGTGGGTCCCAGGCTGGCAATGAGCAGTTCTTC. It yields the protein CASSLSGSQAGNEQFF.

The chain is built from TRBV29-1 and TRBJ2-2, with 10 bases matching TRBD2. The ends lost 6 bases at V and 5 bases at J; junction bases unmatched: 9. Per germline, CDR1 SQVTM and CDR2 ANQGSEA. CDR3 length: 15 amino acids. The CDR3: CSVDTGTSVTGELFF. As DNA, the CDR3 is TGCAGCGTAGACACCGGGACTAGCGTAACCGGGGAGCTGTTTTTT.

The genes are TRBV27 and TRBJ1-2; D unresolved. Germline CDR1 reads MNHEY; CDR2 reads SMNVEV (reference sequence). The CDR3 extends over 15 amino acids. Between the trimmed V and J ends, which lost 6 bases and 3 bases, there was a span of 17 bases. The CDR3 sequence is CASREGVGVDYGYTF. CDR3 DNA: TGTGCCAGCAGAGAAGGCGTAGGCGTCGACTATGGCTACACCTTC.

The chain uses TRBV19 and TRBJ2-2, with D possibly TRBD2 on 6 matching bases. This CDR3 is 14 amino acids long. V gave up 5 bases and J gave up 7 bases, with 14 bases separating them. From germline, CDR1 is LNHDA and CDR2 SQIVND (reference sequence). DNA for the CDR3: TGTGCCAGTAGTTGGGACTCGTTCGGCGGGGAGCTGTTTTTT. Protein sequence: CASSWDSFGGELFF.

The chain is built from TRBV28 and TRBJ1-5; D gene ambiguous. Germline V gene data show CDR1 as MDHEN and CDR2 as SYDVKM. The ends were cut back, 4 bases at V and 5 bases at J, with 9 bases in the middle. CDR3 size: 13 residues. Written as DNA, the CDR3 is TGTGCCAGCAGTTCCTCGGGAGATCAGCCCCAGCATTTT. Protein: CASSSSGDQPQHF.

This clone appeared a single time. V usage is TRBV28 and J usage is TRBJ2-7; TRBD2 matches 8 bases. The V and J ends lost 2 bases and 6 bases, in that order; junction bases with no gene match: 3. The CDR3 spans 13 residues. The germline V gene has CDR1 MDHEN and CDR2 SYDVKM. CDR3 nucleotide sequence: TGTGCCAGCAGTTTAGCGGGAGGAGTCGAGCAGTACTTC. Translation: CASSLAGGVEQYF.

This chain links TRBV9 with TRBJ2-7; 8 bases line up with TRBD2. Germline V gene sequence: CDR1 SGDLS, CDR2 YYNGEE. CDR3 length: 15 amino acids. V lost 2 bases, J lost 4 bases, and 8 bases stayed unmatched. CDR3 coding DNA: TGTGCCAGCAGCGTCGGACGGGAGGGCCTTTACGAGCAGTACTTC. It is translated as CASSVGREGLYEQYF.

The sample holds one count of this clone. The chain has TRBV27 and TRBJ2-1; TRBD2 matches 7 bases. V lost 6 bases, J lost 4 bases, and 6 bases stayed unmatched. Germline values: CDR1 MNHEY, CDR2 SMNVEV (reference sequence). The CDR3 has 14 residues. This chain's CDR3 is CASSPLAEYNEQFF. The DNA for the CDR3 is TGTGCCAGCAGCCCGCTAGCGGAATACAATGAGCAGTTCTTC.

V is TRBV28 and J is TRBJ1-1; TRBD1 aligns across 8 bases. From germline, CDR1 is MDHEN and CDR2 SYDVKM. With 6 bases clipped from V and 4 bases from J, the junction kept 7 bases outside the gene matches. CDR3 length: 14 residues. The CDR3 coding sequence is TGTGCCAGCAGACCTCTAACAGGGGGCACTGAAGCTTTCTTT. Translated: CASRPLTGGTEAFF.

The rearrangement joins TRBV27 to TRBJ2-2, with D uncertain. Trimming pared 1 base from V and 4 bases from J, leaving 7 bases between. The CDR3 runs 14 residues. Germline V gene data show CDR1 as MNHEY and CDR2 as SMNVEV (reference sequence). The CDR3, as DNA: TGTGCCAGCAGTTTATTAGCAAGCACCGGGGAGCTGTTTTTT. Its translation is CASSLLASTGELFF.

The chain has TRBV7-8 and TRBJ2-1; TRBD2 agrees at 10 bases. The CDR3 is 15 residues long. Germline-derived CDR1 and CDR2 are SGHVS and FQNEAQ. V lost 2 bases, J lost 10 bases, and 8 bases stayed unmatched. The CDR3 bases are TGTGCCAGCAGCTTATGGAGGACTAGCGGTAACGAGCAGTTCTTC. This codes for CASSLWRTSGNEQFF.